This is a list of T cell receptor beta chains from one sample in a study of cytomegalovirus exposure and HLA in healthy donors. Clones were read by immunoSEQ multiplex PCR, and TCRdb kept only the in-frame ones, dropping some. Of 200,000 to 250,000 clones in the sample, 75% to 85% were seen once. Sequenced material: PBMCs. The receptors stem from a woman aged 60-70 years in good health and CMV-seropositive. Each CDR3 is given with its conserved first and last residue. The D gene is left open where the match is weak. Clone sizes are given selectively: once, few, many, or a class where the clone is expanded.

V gene: TRBV6-4; J gene: TRBJ2-3; D gene: TRBD2; clone size: few; CDR3 protein: CASRRAGGTDTQYF; CDR3 DNA: TGTGCCAGCAGACGAGCGGGAGGCACAGATACGCAGTATTTT
V gene: TRBV9; J gene: TRBJ2-1; D gene: NA; clone size: NA; CDR3 protein: CASSVGGLQFF; CDR3 DNA: TGTGCCAGCAGCGTCGGCGGGTTGCAGTTCTTC
V gene: TRBV4-1; J gene: TRBJ2-5; D gene: NA; clone size: NA; CDR3 protein: CASSPGVQETQYF; CDR3 DNA: TGCGCCAGCAGCCCCGGGGTCCAAGAGACCCAGTACTTC
V gene: TRBV5-6; J gene: TRBJ1-4; D gene: TRBD1; clone size: NA; CDR3 protein: CASSLVDRGLEKLFF; CDR3 DNA: TGTGCCAGCAGCTTGGTAGACAGGGGACTCGAAAAACTGTTTTTT
V gene: TRBV7-9; J gene: TRBJ1-1; D gene: NA; clone size: NA; CDR3 protein: CASSSAREAFF; CDR3 DNA: TGTGCCAGCAGCTCTGCGCGTGAAGCTTTCTTT
V gene: TRBV6-6; J gene: TRBJ1-1; D gene: NA; clone size: few; CDR3 protein: CASSPTANTEAFF; CDR3 DNA: TGTGCCAGCAGCCCAACAGCGAACACTGAAGCTTTCTTT
V gene: TRBV5-8; J gene: TRBJ1-3; D gene: NA; clone size: NA; CDR3 protein: CVVAGSSGNTIYF; CDR3 DNA: TGTGTCGTGGCGGGATCCTCTGGAAACACCATATATTTT
V gene: TRBV13; J gene: TRBJ2-7; D gene: NA; clone size: NA; CDR3 protein: CASSTGTTYEQYF; CDR3 DNA: TGTGCCAGCAGCACGGGTACTACCTACGAGCAGTACTTC
V gene: TRBV5-6; J gene: TRBJ1-1; D gene: TRBD1; clone size: once; CDR3 protein: CASSYGQGREAFF; CDR3 DNA: TGTGCCAGCAGCTATGGACAGGGCCGGGAAGCTTTCTTT
V gene: TRBV6-6; J gene: TRBJ2-7; D gene: TRBD1; clone size: NA; CDR3 protein: CASAPGGYEQYF; CDR3 DNA: TGTGCCAGCGCCCCAGGGGGTTACGAGCAGTACTTC
V gene: TRBV7-9; J gene: TRBJ2-1; D gene: NA; clone size: NA; CDR3 protein: CSSSPLNEQFF; CDR3 DNA: TGTTCCAGCAGCCCTTTGAATGAGCAGTTCTTC
V gene: TRBV6-1; J gene: TRBJ1-4; D gene: NA; clone size: NA; CDR3 protein: CASTTQGSTNEKLFF; CDR3 DNA: TGTGCCAGCACCACCCAGGGGAGTACTAATGAAAAACTGTTTTTT
V gene: TRBV27; J gene: TRBJ2-7; D gene: TRBD1; clone size: few; CDR3 protein: CASSPLGQVKSYEQYF; CDR3 DNA: TGTGCCAGCAGTCCCCTGGGACAGGTCAAGTCCTACGAGCAGTACTTC
V gene: TRBV19; J gene: TRBJ1-2; D gene: NA; clone size: NA; CDR3 protein: CASSIDTGGYGYTF; CDR3 DNA: TGTGCCAGTAGTATAGATACGGGTGGCTATGGCTACACCTTC
V gene: TRBV30; J gene: TRBJ2-7; D gene: NA; clone size: few; CDR3 protein: CAWSVGLGGGRAYEQYF; CDR3 DNA: TGTGCCTGGAGTGTAGGTTTGGGCGGGGGCCGTGCCTACGAGCAGTACTTC
V gene: TRBV7-9; J gene: TRBJ2-4; D gene: NA; clone size: few; CDR3 protein: CASSFSTAGAKNIQYF; CDR3 DNA: TGTGCCAGCAGCTTCTCTACCGCGGGTGCCAAAAACATTCAGTACTTC
V gene: TRBV28; J gene: TRBJ2-7; D gene: TRBD1; clone size: NA; CDR3 protein: CASRATGTVSYEQYF; CDR3 DNA: TGTGCCAGCAGGGCAACCGGGACAGTCTCCTACGAGCAGTACTTC
V gene: TRBV27; J gene: TRBJ1-2; D gene: TRBD1; clone size: NA; CDR3 protein: CASRAQGPYGYTF; CDR3 DNA: TGTGCCAGCAGGGCACAGGGGCCTTATGGCTACACCTTC
V gene: TRBV6-1; J gene: TRBJ2-6; D gene: TRBD2; clone size: NA; CDR3 protein: CAGGGYSGANVLTF; CDR3 DNA: TGTGCCGGGGGAGGGTACTCTGGGGCCAACGTCCTGACTTTC
V gene: TRBV14; J gene: TRBJ2-7; D gene: NA; clone size: NA; CDR3 protein: CASSRTSWAGYEQYF; CDR3 DNA: TGTGCCAGCAGCCGCACTTCCTGGGCTGGCTACGAGCAGTACTTC
V gene: TRBV7-9; J gene: TRBJ2-7; D gene: TRBD2; clone size: NA; CDR3 protein: CSSSLLAGGTYEQYF; CDR3 DNA: TGTTCCAGCAGCTTACTAGCGGGGGGGACCTACGAGCAGTACTTC
V gene: TRBV19; J gene: TRBJ1-1; D gene: NA; clone size: NA; CDR3 protein: CASSIRRNTEAFF; CDR3 DNA: TGTGCCAGTAGTATACGCAGGAACACTGAAGCTTTCTTT
V gene: TRBV5-6; J gene: TRBJ1-2; D gene: TRBD1; clone size: NA; CDR3 protein: CASSFNRGSYGYTF; CDR3 DNA: TGTGCCAGCAGCTTTAACAGGGGATCCTATGGCTACACCTTC
V gene: TRBV10-3; J gene: TRBJ2-1; D gene: TRBD2; clone size: NA; CDR3 protein: CAMASGKDNEQFF; CDR3 DNA: TGTGCCATGGCGAGCGGGAAAGACAATGAGCAGTTCTTC
V gene: TRBV19; J gene: TRBJ2-3; D gene: TRBD2; clone size: NA; CDR3 protein: CASRRLASTDTQYF; CDR3 DNA: TGTGCCAGTAGGAGACTAGCGTCCACAGATACGCAGTATTTT
V gene: TRBV7-2; J gene: TRBJ1-5; D gene: NA; clone size: NA; CDR3 protein: CASTRTGSGNQPQHF; CDR3 DNA: TGTGCCAGCACCAGGACGGGAAGCGGGAATCAGCCCCAGCATTTT
V gene: TRBV6-1; J gene: TRBJ2-7; D gene: NA; clone size: NA; CDR3 protein: CASSEFDEQYF; CDR3 DNA: TGTGCCAGCAGTGAATTCGACGAGCAGTACTTC